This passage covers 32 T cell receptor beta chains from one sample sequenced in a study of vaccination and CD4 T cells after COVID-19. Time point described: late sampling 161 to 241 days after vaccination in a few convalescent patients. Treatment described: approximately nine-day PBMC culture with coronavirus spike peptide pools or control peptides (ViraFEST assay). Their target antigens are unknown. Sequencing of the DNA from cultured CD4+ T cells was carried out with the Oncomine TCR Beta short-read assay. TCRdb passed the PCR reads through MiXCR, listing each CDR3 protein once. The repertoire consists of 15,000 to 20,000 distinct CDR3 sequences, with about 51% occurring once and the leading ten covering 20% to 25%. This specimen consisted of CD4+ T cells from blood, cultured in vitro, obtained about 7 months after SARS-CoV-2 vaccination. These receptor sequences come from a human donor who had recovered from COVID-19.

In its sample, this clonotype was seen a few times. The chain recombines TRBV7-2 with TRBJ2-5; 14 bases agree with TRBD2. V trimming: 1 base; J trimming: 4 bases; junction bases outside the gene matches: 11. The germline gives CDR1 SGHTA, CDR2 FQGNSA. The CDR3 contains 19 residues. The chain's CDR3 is CASSLVPGTSGSAGETQYF. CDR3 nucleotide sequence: TGTGCCAGCAGCTTAGTACCCGGGACTAGCGGGAGTGCGGGAGAGACCCAGTACTTC.

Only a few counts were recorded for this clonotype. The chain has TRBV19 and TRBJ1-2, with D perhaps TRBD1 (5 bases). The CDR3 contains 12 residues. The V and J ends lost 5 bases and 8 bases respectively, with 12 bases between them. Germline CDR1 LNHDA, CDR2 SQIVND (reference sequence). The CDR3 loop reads CASSLGTFGYTF. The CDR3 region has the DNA TGTGCCAGTAGTCTCGGGACTTTCGGCTACACCTTC.

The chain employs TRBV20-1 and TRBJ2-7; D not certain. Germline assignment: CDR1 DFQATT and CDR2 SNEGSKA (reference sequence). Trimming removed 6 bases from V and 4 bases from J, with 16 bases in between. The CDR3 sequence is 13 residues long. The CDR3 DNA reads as TGCAGTGCCGAGAAAAATGGCTTGTACGAGCAGTACTTC. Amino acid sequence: CSAEKNGLYEQYF.

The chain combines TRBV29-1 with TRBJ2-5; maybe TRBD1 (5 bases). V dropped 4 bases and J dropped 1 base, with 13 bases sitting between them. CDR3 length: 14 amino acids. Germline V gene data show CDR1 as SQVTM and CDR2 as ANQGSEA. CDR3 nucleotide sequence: TGCAGCGTTGTGAACCAAGGGGCCCAAGAGACCCAGTACTTC. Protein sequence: CSVVNQGAQETQYF.

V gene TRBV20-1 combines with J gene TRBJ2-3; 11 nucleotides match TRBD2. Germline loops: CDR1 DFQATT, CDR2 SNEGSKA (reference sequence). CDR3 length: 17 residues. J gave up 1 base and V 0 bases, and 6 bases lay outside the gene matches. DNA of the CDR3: TGCAGTGCTAGAGATCCTGCTAGCGGGGGGCGCACAGATACGCAGTATTTT. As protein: CSARDPASGGRTDTQYF.

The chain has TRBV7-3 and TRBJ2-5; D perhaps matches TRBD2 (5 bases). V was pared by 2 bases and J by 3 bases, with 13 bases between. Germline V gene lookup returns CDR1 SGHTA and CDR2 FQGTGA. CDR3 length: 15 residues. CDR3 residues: CASSLEVEAKETQYF. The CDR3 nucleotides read TGTGCCAGCAGCTTAGAGGTGGAGGCTAAAGAGACCCAGTACTTC.

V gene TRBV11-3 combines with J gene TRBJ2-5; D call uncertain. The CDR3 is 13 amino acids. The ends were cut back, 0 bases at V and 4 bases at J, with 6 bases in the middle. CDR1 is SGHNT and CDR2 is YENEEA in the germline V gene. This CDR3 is CASSLDRAETQYF. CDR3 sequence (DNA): TGTGCCAGCAGCTTAGACAGAGCAGAGACCCAGTACTTC.

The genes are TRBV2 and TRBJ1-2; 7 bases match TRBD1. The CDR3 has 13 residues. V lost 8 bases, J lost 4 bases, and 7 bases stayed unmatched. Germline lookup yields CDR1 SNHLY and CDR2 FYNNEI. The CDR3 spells CASPRAGGYGYTF. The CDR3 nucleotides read TGTGCCAGCCCCCGAGCAGGGGGCTATGGCTACACCTTC.

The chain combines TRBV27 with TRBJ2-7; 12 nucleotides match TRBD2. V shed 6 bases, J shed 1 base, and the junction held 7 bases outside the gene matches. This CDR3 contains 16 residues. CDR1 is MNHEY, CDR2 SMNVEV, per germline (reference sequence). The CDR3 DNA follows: TGTGCCAGCAGGAGGGGTCTAGCGGGAGGGTCCTACGAGCAGTACTTC. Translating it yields CASRRGLAGGSYEQYF.

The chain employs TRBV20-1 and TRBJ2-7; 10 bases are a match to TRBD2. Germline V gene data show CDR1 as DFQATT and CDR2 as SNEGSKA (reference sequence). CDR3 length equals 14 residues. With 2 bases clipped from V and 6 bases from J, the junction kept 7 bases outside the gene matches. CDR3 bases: TGCAGTGCTAGATCTAGCGGGAGTGTTGGCGAGCAGTACTTC. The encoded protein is CSARSSGSVGEQYF.

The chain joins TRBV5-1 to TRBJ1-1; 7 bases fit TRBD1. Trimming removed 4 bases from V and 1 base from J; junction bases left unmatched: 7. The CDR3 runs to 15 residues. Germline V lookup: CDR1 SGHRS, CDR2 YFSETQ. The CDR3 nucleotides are TGCGCCAGCAGCAAGACAGGGTTCGAGAACACTGAAGCTTTCTTT. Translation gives CASSKTGFENTEAFF.

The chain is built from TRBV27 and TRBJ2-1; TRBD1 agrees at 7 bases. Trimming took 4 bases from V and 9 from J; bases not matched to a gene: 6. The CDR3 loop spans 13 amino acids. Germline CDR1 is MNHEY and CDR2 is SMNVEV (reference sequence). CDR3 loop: CASSSYRGSEQFF. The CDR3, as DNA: TGTGCCAGCAGTTCCTACAGGGGAAGTGAGCAGTTCTTC.

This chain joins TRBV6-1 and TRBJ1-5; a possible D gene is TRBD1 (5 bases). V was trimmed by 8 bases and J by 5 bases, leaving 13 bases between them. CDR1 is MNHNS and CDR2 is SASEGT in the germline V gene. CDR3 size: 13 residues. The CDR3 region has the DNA TGTGCCAGCCGCTTGGTGGGGGATCAGCCCCAGCATTTT. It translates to CASRLVGDQPQHF.

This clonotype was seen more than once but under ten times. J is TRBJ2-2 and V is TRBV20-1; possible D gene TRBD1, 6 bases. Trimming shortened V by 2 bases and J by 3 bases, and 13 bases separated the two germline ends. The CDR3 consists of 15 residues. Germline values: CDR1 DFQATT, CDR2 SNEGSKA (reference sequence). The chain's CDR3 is CSARKRDIYTGELFF. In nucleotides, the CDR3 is TGCAGTGCTAGAAAGAGGGACATCTACACCGGGGAGCTGTTTTTT.

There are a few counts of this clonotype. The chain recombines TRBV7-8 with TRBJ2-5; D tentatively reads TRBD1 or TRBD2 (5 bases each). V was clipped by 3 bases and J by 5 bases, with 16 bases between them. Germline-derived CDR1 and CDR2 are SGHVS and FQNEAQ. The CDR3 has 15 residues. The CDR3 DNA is TGTGCCAGCAGCTTCGGGACCAATAACGGGGAGACCCAGTACTTC. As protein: CASSFGTNNGETQYF. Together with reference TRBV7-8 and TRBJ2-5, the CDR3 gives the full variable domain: GAGVSQSPRYKVAKRGQDVALRCDPISGHVSLFWYQQALGQGPEFLTYFQNEAQLDKSGLPSDRFFAERPEGSVSTLKIQRTQQEDSAVYLCASSFGTNNGETQYFGPGTRLLVL.

Here the CDR3 DNA reads TGTGCCACCAGTGATTTCGCCGGGACTAGCACAGATACGCAGTATTTT. It translates to CATSDFAGTSTDTQYF. The chain employs TRBV24-1 and TRBJ2-3; possibly TRBD2 for D (6 bases). Germline-derived CDR1 and CDR2 are KGHDR and SFDVKD. Trimming cost V 1 base and J 0 bases, with 10 bases left between them. The CDR3 has 16 residues.

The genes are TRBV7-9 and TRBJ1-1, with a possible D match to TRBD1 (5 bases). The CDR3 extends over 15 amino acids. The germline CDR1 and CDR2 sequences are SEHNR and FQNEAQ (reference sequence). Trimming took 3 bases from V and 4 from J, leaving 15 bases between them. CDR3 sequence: CASSLYGGEGTEAFF. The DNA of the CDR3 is TGTGCCAGCAGCTTGTACGGGGGTGAAGGCACTGAAGCTTTCTTT.

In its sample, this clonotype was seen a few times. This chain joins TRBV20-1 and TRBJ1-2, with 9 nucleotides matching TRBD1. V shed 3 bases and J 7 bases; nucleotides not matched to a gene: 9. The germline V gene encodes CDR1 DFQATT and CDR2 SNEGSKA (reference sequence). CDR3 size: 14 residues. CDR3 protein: CSASSGTGRVGYTF. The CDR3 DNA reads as TGCAGTGCTAGTTCTGGGACAGGGAGGGTTGGCTACACCTTC.

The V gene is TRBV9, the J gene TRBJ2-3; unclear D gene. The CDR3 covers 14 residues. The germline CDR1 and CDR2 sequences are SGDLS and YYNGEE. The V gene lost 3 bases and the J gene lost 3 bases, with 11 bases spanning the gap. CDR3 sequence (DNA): TGTGCCAGCAGCGCCACCGTAACTACAGATACGCAGTATTTT. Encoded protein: CASSATVTTDTQYF.

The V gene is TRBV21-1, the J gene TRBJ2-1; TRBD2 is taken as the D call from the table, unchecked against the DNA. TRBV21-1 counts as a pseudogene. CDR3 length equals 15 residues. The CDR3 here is CASSKGCHPRNEQFF. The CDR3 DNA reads TGTGCCAGCAGCAAAGGTTGCCACCCGCGCAATGAGCAGTTCTTC.

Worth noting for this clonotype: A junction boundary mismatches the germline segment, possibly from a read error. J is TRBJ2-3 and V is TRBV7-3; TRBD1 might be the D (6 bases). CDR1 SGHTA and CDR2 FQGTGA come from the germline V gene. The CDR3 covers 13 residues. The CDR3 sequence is CASSRQVTDTRYF. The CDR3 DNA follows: TGTGCCAGCAGCAGACAGGTCACAGATACGCGGTATTTT.

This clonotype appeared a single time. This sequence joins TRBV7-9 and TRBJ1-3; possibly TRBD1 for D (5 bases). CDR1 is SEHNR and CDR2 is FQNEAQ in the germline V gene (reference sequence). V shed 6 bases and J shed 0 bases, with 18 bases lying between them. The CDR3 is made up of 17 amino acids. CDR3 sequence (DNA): TGTGCCAGCAGATACCGGGACGCCCGCTCCTCTGGAAACACCATATATTTT. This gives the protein CASRYRDARSSGNTIYF.

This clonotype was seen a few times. This CDR3 is CASSRTGTYGYTF. CDR3 sequence (DNA): TGTGCCAGCAGCCGCACAGGGACCTATGGCTACACCTTC. This rearrangement joins TRBV6-4 to TRBJ1-2; D possibly corresponds to TRBD1 (6 bases). Germline loops: CDR1 MRHNA, CDR2 SNTAGT. The CDR3 is made up of 13 amino acids. Trimming took 6 bases from V and 4 from J, leaving 12 bases between them.

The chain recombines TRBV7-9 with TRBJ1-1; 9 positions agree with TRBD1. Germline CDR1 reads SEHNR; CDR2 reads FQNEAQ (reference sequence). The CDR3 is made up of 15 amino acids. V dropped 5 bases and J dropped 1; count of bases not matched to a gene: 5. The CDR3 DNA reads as TGTGCCAGCAGCCAGACACAGGGGGCGAACACTGAAGCTTTCTTT. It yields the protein CASSQTQGANTEAFF. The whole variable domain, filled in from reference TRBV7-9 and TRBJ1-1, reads DTGVSQNPRHKITKRGQNVTFRCDPISEHNRLYWYRQTLGQGPEFLTYFQNEAQLEKSRLLSDRFSAERPKGSFSTLEIQRTEQGDSAMYLCASSQTQGANTEAFFGQGTRLTVV.

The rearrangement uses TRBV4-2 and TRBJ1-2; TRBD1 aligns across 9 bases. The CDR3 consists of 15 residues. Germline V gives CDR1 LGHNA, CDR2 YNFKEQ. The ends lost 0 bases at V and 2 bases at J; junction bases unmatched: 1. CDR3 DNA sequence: TGTGCCAGCAGCCAAGAAGGGACAGGGAACTATGGCTACACCTTC. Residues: CASSQEGTGNYGYTF.

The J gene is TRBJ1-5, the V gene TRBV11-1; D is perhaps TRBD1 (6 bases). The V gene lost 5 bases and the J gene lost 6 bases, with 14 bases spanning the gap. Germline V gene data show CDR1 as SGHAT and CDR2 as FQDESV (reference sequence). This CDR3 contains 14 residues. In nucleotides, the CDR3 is TGTGCCAGCAGCCGAGGGGGTTTTGGTCAGCCCCAGCATTTT. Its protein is CASSRGGFGQPQHF.

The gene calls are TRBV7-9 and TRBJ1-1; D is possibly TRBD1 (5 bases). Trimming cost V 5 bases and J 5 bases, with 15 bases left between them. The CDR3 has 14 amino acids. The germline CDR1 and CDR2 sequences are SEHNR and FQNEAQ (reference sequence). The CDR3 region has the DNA TGTGCCAGCAGCGTCTGGGGGGGAGAGACTGAAGCTTTCTTT. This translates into CASSVWGGETEAFF.

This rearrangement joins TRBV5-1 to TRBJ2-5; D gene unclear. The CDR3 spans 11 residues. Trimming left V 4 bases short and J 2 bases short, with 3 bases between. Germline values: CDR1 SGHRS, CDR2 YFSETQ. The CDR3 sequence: CASSEQETQYF. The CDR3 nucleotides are TGCGCCAGCAGCGAACAAGAGACCCAGTACTTC.

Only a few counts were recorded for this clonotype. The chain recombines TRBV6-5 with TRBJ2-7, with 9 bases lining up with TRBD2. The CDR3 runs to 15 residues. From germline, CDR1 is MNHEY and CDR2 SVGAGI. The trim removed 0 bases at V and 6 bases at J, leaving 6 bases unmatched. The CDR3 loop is CASSYSASGIGEQYF. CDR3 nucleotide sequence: TGTGCCAGCAGTTACTCTGCTAGCGGGATCGGCGAGCAGTACTTC.

DNA of the CDR3: TGTGCCAGCAGTTACTCCCCTTGGAGCGGGCCGTCCTACGAGCAGTACTTC. Residues: CASSYSPWSGPSYEQYF. The genes are TRBV6-2 or TRBV6-3 and TRBJ2-7, with D possibly matching TRBD2 (6 bases). CDR3 length: 17 residues. Germline CDR1 MNHEY, CDR2 SVGEGT. The V end was cut by 0 bases, the J end by 1 base, with 16 bases between.

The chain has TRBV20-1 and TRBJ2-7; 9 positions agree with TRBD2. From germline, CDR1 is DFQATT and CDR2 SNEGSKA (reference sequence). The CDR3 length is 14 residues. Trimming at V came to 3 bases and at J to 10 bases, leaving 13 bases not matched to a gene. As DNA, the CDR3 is TGCAGTGCTAGTCCAGCGGGAGGCACAGTCTCCCAGTACTTC. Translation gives CSASPAGGTVSQYF.

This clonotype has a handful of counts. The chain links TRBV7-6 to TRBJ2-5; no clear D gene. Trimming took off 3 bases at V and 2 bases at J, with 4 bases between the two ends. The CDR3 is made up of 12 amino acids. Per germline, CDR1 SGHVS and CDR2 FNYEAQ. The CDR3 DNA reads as TGTGCCAGCAGCTTCCAGCAAGAGACCCAGTACTTC. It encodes CASSFQQETQYF.